Presented here are 25 T cell receptor beta chains from one specimen sequenced in a study of T cell responses to AZD1222 COVID-19 vaccine. The repertoire was sequenced with immunoSEQ multiplex PCR; TCRdb's copy has only in-frame clones and lacks some. The sample carries roughly 100,000 clones, nearly 90% recorded once. Sequenced here: peripheral blood, sampled on day 0 of AZD1222 vaccination. These TCRs come from an adult in good health.

The chain is built from TRBV2 and TRBJ2-1; 11 nucleotides align to TRBD2. V dropped 7 bases and J dropped 4; count of bases not matched to a gene: 6. Germline V gene lookup returns CDR1 SNHLY and CDR2 FYNNEI. This CDR3 has 15 amino acids. CDR3 loop: CASIDGLAGYNEQFF. The CDR3 DNA sequence: TGTGCCAGCATTGACGGACTAGCGGGTTACAATGAGCAGTTCTTC.

The V and J genes are TRBV7-2 and TRBJ2-1, with 8 positions matching TRBD2. The CDR3 consists of 18 residues. Germline trimming cut 2 bases from V and 7 bases from J; bases unmatched to any gene: 16. CDR1 is SGHTA, CDR2 FQGNSA, per germline. In nucleotides, the CDR3 is TGTGCCAGCAGCTTATTATCCTATGGAGCGGGAGCGGGGAATGAGCAGTTCTTC. Translating it yields CASSLLSYGAGAGNEQFF.

This clone showed up just a few times. The chain joins TRBV7-2 to TRBJ2-3; 8 bases fit TRBD1. Germline V gene lookup returns CDR1 SGHTA and CDR2 FQGNSA. CDR3 length equals 15 residues. J was trimmed by 2 bases and V by 5 bases; bases with no gene match: 6. The CDR3 DNA reads TGTGCCAGCAGCATAAGGCAGGGGGCCACAGATACGCAGTATTTT. As protein: CASSIRQGATDTQYF.

This chain links TRBV4-3 with TRBJ2-7; D may be TRBD2 (5 bases). V lost 4 bases to trimming and J lost 7 bases, with 14 bases between them. Germline CDR1 is LGHNA and CDR2 is YSLEER. This CDR3 comprises 13 residues. The CDR3 is CASSRIPREEQYF. CDR3 DNA sequence: TGCGCCAGCAGCCGAATTCCCCGGGAAGAGCAGTACTTC.

The V call is TRBV6-5, the J call TRBJ1-3, with TRBD1 as a possible D gene (6 bases). Germline V CDR1 and CDR2: MNHEY, SVGAGI. This CDR3 has 15 residues. V was pared by 7 bases and J by 1 base, with 14 bases between. The CDR3 is CASTEQGASGNTIYF. CDR3 in DNA: TGTGCCAGCACCGAACAGGGCGCTTCTGGAAACACCATATATTTT.

This sequence joins TRBV5-4 and TRBJ1-4, with TRBD1 as a possible D gene (6 bases). CDR1 is SGHNT, CDR2 YYREEE, per germline (reference sequence). The CDR3 runs to 14 residues. V dropped 3 bases and J dropped 8 bases, with 14 bases sitting between them. The CDR3 DNA follows: TGTGCCAGCAGCTCGAGGACAGAAGGGGAAAAACTGTTTTTT. Residues: CASSSRTEGEKLFF.

Only a few counts were recorded for this clone. This chain connects TRBV29-1 to TRBJ1-2; no clear D. Deletions cut 0 bases from V and 2 bases from J, with 7 bases between. Germline V lookup: CDR1 SQVTM, CDR2 ANQGSEA. CDR3 length: 13 residues. The CDR3 DNA reads as TGCAGCGTTGAAGATAGACGGAACTATGGCTACACCTTC. This translates into CSVEDRRNYGYTF.

The chain uses TRBV25-1 and TRBJ1-6, with D hard to call. This CDR3 has 15 residues. Germline V gene data show CDR1 as MGHDK and CDR2 as SYGVNS. V was trimmed by 6 bases and J by 0 bases, leaving 9 bases between them. CDR3 in DNA: TGTGCCAGCAGGGCTGGCGGCTCCTATAATTCACCCCTCCACTTT. Protein: CASRAGGSYNSPLHF. The complete variable domain, with remaining parts taken from reference TRBV25-1 and TRBJ1-6, reads EADIYQTPRYLVIGTGKKITLECSQTMGHDKMYWYQQDPGMELHLIHYSYGVNSTEKGDLSSESTVSRIRTEHFPLTLESARPSHTSQYLCASRAGGSYNSPLHFGNGTRLTVT.

This chain joins TRBV15 and TRBJ2-7, with TRBD2 as a possible D gene (5 bases). The V end was cut by 2 bases, the J end by 9 bases, with 29 bases between. CDR1 is LNHNV, CDR2 YYDKDF, per germline (reference sequence). This CDR3 is built from 18 residues. The CDR3 reads CATSRSFVSGPTEGGQYV. The CDR3 coding sequence is TGTGCCACCAGCAGATCCTTCGTTTCAGGCCCCACCGAGGGCGGGCAGTACGTC.

The chain employs TRBV18 and TRBJ1-1; maybe TRBD1 (5 bases). The CDR3 sequence is 16 residues long. V dropped 0 bases and J dropped 1 base, with 12 bases sitting between them. Per germline, CDR1 KGHSH and CDR2 LQKENI. Here the CDR3 DNA reads TGTGCCAGCTCACCACCGACAGTTAGGCCGAACACTGAAGCTTTCTTT. This translates into CASSPPTVRPNTEAFF.

The chain couples TRBV12-5 to TRBJ2-1, with unresolved D. The CDR3 length is 14 residues. Germline CDR1 reads LGHNT; CDR2 reads FRNRAP. Trimming removed 3 bases at V and 4 bases at J, with 10 bases between. CDR3 sequence (DNA): TGTGCTAGTGGTTTAGGCCCCCCATACAATGAGCAGTTCTTC. Encoded protein: CASGLGPPYNEQFF.

The CDR3 DNA sequence: TGCAGCGTTTTCGGGACTACTAACACCGGGGAGCTGTTTTTT. It codes for CSVFGTTNTGELFF. V is TRBV29-1 and J is TRBJ2-2; 7 bases line up with TRBD2. V lost 5 bases and J lost 2; bases outside the gene matches: 5. Per the germline V gene, CDR1 is SQVTM and CDR2 is ANQGSEA. The CDR3 is 14 amino acids.

The rearrangement uses TRBV9 and TRBJ1-2; a weak D match, TRBD1 (6 bases). V was clipped by 0 bases and J by 8 bases, with 11 bases between them. CDR1 is SGDLS, CDR2 YYNGEE, per germline. This CDR3 has 13 amino acids. Written as DNA, the CDR3 is TGTGCCAGCAGCGTAGCGGGGGGCCAGGGCTACACCTTC. This translates into CASSVAGGQGYTF.

This clone was seen a few times. The rearrangement links TRBV29-1 to TRBJ2-3, with TRBD1 matching over 8 bases. The V and J ends lost 3 bases and 0 bases, in that order; junction bases with no gene match: 8. Germline CDR1 is SQVTM and CDR2 is ANQGSEA. The CDR3 covers 16 residues. The CDR3 DNA reads TGCAGCGTTGAGGCAGGGGGCGAGACTAGCACAGATACGCAGTATTTT. Protein: CSVEAGGETSTDTQYF.

The rearrangement links TRBV19 to TRBJ1-2; D is undetermined. This CDR3 contains 13 residues. Germline values: CDR1 LNHDA, CDR2 SQIVND (reference sequence). The germline V and J ends were trimmed by 3 bases and 3 bases, with 8 bases remaining between them. The CDR3 bases are TGTGCCAGTAGTATTTCATGGGACTATGGCTACACCTTC. Protein product: CASSISWDYGYTF.

This clone has a single count. The CDR3 nucleotides are TGTGCCAGCCCGAAGGGGGTTGGGAATCAGCCCCAGCATTTT. Encoded protein: CASPKGVGNQPQHF. The rearrangement joins TRBV27 to TRBJ1-5, with a tentative D call TRBD1 (6 bases). Trimming left V 8 bases short and J 4 bases short, with 15 bases between. Germline CDR1 reads MNHEY; CDR2 reads SMNVEV (reference sequence). The CDR3 runs 14 residues.

The V gene is TRBV18, the J gene TRBJ1-3; a weak D match, TRBD1 (6 bases). Germline CDR1 reads KGHSH; CDR2 reads LQKENI. Trimming cost V 6 bases and J 0 bases, with 18 bases left between them. CDR3 length: 17 amino acids. In nucleotides, the CDR3 is TGTGCCAGCTCGCAAGGGCAGGGGAAATCCTCTGGAAACACCATATATTTT. As protein: CASSQGQGKSSGNTIYF.

This chain joins TRBV9 and TRBJ2-7; D possibly uses TRBD1 or TRBD2 (5 bases each). Trimming pared 0 bases from V and 2 bases from J, leaving 9 bases between. The CDR3 spans 14 residues. Germline V gene sequence: CDR1 SGDLS, CDR2 YYNGEE. The CDR3 here is CASSVEVGAYEQYF. CDR3 nucleotide sequence: TGTGCCAGCAGCGTAGAAGTGGGGGCCTACGAGCAGTACTTC.

The chain has TRBV18 and TRBJ2-7; the D gene is possibly TRBD1 (5 bases). Between the trimmed V and J ends, which lost 3 bases and 3 bases, there was a span of 12 bases. Germline loops: CDR1 KGHSH, CDR2 LQKENI. CDR3 size: 14 residues. The CDR3 loop is CASSPLDMDYEQYF. CDR3 sequence (DNA): TGTGCCAGCTCACCTTTGGACATGGACTACGAGCAGTACTTC.

This chain joins TRBV7-2 and TRBJ2-1, with D possibly TRBD2 on 5 matching bases. The CDR3 totals 15 residues. Germline CDR1 SGHTA, CDR2 FQGNSA. V lost 1 base and J lost 1, with 8 bases in between. The CDR3, as DNA: TGTGCCAGCAGCTTAGACCCGGGGTCCTACAATGAGCAGTTCTTC. Its protein is CASSLDPGSYNEQFF.

This clone was recorded a few times. The rearrangement links TRBV7-9 to TRBJ1-2; 7 nucleotides align to TRBD1. Germline values: CDR1 SEHNR, CDR2 FQNEAQ (reference sequence). This CDR3 has 14 residues. V shed 8 bases, J shed 4 bases, and the junction held 10 bases outside the gene matches. CDR3 coding DNA: TGTGCCAGCGGCTCCCAGGGGACAGCCTATGGCTACACCTTC. Amino acid sequence: CASGSQGTAYGYTF.

This clone was counted a few times. This rearrangement joins TRBV30 to TRBJ1-6; 9 bases match TRBD1. V lost 6 bases and J lost 4; bases outside the gene matches: 7. The CDR3 covers 15 residues. The germline CDR1 and CDR2 sequences are GTSNPN and SVGIG (reference sequence). CDR3 amino acids: CACRTGTGYNSPLHF. The CDR3 DNA follows: TGTGCCTGCAGAACCGGGACAGGGTATAATTCACCCCTCCACTTT.

The CDR3 loop is CASSLEAGYTQYF. CDR3 nucleotide sequence: TGTGCCAGCAGCTTAGAGGCAGGATATACGCAGTATTTT. The chain recombines TRBV7-8 with TRBJ2-3; no clear D gene. The V gene lost 1 base and the J gene lost 7 bases, with 9 bases spanning the gap. This CDR3 has 13 amino acids. Germline CDR1 and CDR2: SGHVS and FQNEAQ.

The gene calls are TRBV7-2 and TRBJ1-5; no reliable D call. CDR1 is SGHTA and CDR2 is FQGNSA in the germline V gene. The CDR3 loop spans 14 amino acids. Trimming stripped 5 bases from V and 1 base from J, with 9 bases between. As DNA, the CDR3 is TGTGCCAGCAGCCCTGTTGCCAGCAATCAGCCCCAGCATTTT. Residues: CASSPVASNQPQHF.

Points on this clone: At one of its ends the junction is not consistent with the germline gene, which may arise from a read error. J is TRBJ2-1 and V is TRBV5-1; TRBD2 aligns across 7 bases. CDR1 and CDR2 (germline): SGHRS, YFSETQ. This CDR3 region has 15 residues. In DNA form, the CDR3 reads TGTGCCAGCAGCTTGGGACTAACTGGGACCGGTGAGCAGTTCTTC. As protein: CASSLGLTGTGEQFF. The full variable domain, with the rest looked up from reference TRBV5-1 and TRBJ2-1, is KAGVTQTPRYLIKTRGQQVTLSCSPISGHRSVSWYQQTPGQGLQFLFEYFSETQRNKGNFPGRFSGRQFSNSRSEMNVSTLELGDSALYLCASSLGLTGTGEQFFGPGTRLTVL.